The T cell receptor (beta chain) described here comes from a study of cytomegalovirus exposure and HLA in healthy donors. Overall study findings and caveats: A previous analysis found most TCR beta V segments productive roughly 87% or roughly 30% of the time. Using the classifier, cytomegalovirus status was reportedly diagnosed with high specificity and sensitivity. Researchers reported in a later analysis that common viral pathogens appeared linked to several top clusters. Later analysis showed TCR association rates varying by HLA locus, highest for DRB1 and lowest for HLA-C.

CDR1 and CDR2 (germline): SQVTM, ANQGSEA. The CDR3 covers 13 residues. Trimming pared 5 bases from V and 6 bases from J, leaving 13 bases between. Both 60 Vbeta primers and 13 Jbeta primers went into the PCR. TCRdb's table, derived via immunoSEQ multiplex PCR, lists solely in-frame clones and lacks some. The top ten clones hold about 3.1% of a sample with about 99,000 clones, over 60% of them seen once. Worth noting for this clone: Its antigen is as yet unknown.

V gene TRBV29-1 combines with J gene TRBJ2-2, with a tentative D call TRBD2 (6 bases). The specimen was PBMCs. This TCR was recovered from a male donor in good health and CMV-seropositive. CDR3 region: CSVRGGMAGELFF. The CDR3 DNA sequence: TGCAGCGTTAGGGGCGGGATGGCCGGGGAGCTGTTTTTT.